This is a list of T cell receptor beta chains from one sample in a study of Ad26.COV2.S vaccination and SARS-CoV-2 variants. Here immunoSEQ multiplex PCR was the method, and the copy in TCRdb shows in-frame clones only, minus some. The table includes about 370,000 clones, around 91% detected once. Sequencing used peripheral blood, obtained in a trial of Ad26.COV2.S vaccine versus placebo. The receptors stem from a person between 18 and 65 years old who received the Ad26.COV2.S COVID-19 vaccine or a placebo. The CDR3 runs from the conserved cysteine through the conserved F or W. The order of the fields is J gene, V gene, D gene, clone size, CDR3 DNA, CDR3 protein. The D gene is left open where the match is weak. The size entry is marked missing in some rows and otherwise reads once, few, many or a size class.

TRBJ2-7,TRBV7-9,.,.,TGTGCCAGCAGCTTAGACAGGACCTACGAGCAGTACTTC,CASSLDRTYEQYF
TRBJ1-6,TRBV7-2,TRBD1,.,TGTGCCAGCGCCACCGGGACAGGGTCTTCACCCCTCCACTTT,CASATGTGSSPLHF
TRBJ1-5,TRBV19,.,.,TGTGCCAGTAGTATATCCCTGGGGCAGGGCGATCAGCCCCAGCATTTT,CASSISLGQGDQPQHF
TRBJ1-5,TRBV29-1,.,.,TGCAGCGTTGCCGGGGCGGGGAATCAGCCCCAGCATTTT,CSVAGAGNQPQHF
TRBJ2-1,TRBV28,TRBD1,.,TGTGCCAGCAGTTTCTCGAGGGGGCGGTACAATGAGCAGTTCTTC,CASSFSRGRYNEQFF
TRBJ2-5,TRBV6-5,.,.,TGTGCCAGCAGTTACCAGGGAAGGACCACGCAAGAGACCCAGTACTTC,CASSYQGRTTQETQYF
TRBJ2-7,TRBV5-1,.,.,TGCGCCAGCAGCGCGGACTTGTCCTACGAGCAGTACTTC,CASSADLSYEQYF
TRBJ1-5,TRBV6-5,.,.,TGTGCCAGCAGTTACGGGCGGGGCAATCAGCCCCAGCATTTT,CASSYGRGNQPQHF
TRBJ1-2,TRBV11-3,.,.,TGTGCCAGCAGCTTTTTAGGGGTGGACTATGGCTACACCTTC,CASSFLGVDYGYTF
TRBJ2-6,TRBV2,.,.,TGTGCCAGCAGTGAGCCGGGATTCTCTGGGGCCAACGTCCTGACTTTC,CASSEPGFSGANVLTF
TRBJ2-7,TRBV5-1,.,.,TGCGCCAGCAGCTTGTTGGGTGGGGGATACCACGAGCAGTACTTC,CASSLLGGGYHEQYF
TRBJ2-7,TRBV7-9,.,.,TGTGCCAGCAGCTTATCCCACTTGAGCTCCTACGAGCAGTACTTC,CASSLSHLSSYEQYF
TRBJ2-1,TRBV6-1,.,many,TGTGCCAGCAGTGAATGGTCAGGGAGGACGTATGAGCAGTTCTTC,CASSEWSGRTYEQFF
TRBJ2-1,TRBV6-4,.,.,TGTGCCAGCAGTGACAGGGTATCGGGTGAGCAGTTCTTC,CASSDRVSGEQFF
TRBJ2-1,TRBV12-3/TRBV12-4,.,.,TGTGCCAGCAGTTTAACAGGATACAATGAGCAGTTCTTC,CASSLTGYNEQFF
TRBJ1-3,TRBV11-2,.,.,TGTGCCAGCAGCTCCCAACGCCCTCCGAGAAAGACCATATATTTT,CASSSQRPPRKTIYF
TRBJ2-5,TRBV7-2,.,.,TGTGCCAGCAGCTTCCGGGTGGGGGAGACCCAGTACTTC,CASSFRVGETQYF
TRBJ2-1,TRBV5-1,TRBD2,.,TGCGCCAGCAGACGGGGGGGCAAGGACAATGAGCAGTTCTTC,CASRRGGKDNEQFF
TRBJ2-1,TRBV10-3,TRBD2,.,TGTGCCATCAGTGAGTCTGGGGGAGGGCCCCACAATGAGCAGTTCTTC,CAISESGGGPHNEQFF
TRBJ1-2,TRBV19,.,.,TGTGCCAGTAGTATTCCAGGGGCTAACTATGGCTACACCTTC,CASSIPGANYGYTF
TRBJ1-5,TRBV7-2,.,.,TGTGCCAGCAGCTTACTTGGTTTAAATCAGCCCCAGCATTTT,CASSLLGLNQPQHF
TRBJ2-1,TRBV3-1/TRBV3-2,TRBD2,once,TGTGCCAGCAGCCGGACTAGCGGGAGGTTTGAGCAGTTCTTC,CASSRTSGRFEQFF
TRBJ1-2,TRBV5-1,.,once,TGCGCCAGCAGCCTGGAGACCTTTTCTGGCTACACCTTC,CASSLETFSGYTF
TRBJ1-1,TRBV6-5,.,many,TGTGCCAGCAGTTACTCGAATCAGGGAGCCGAAGCTTTCTTT,CASSYSNQGAEAFF
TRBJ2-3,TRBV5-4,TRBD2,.,TGTGCCAGCAGCTCGGCGCGGGAGCGGTCAGATACGCAGTATTTT,CASSSARERSDTQYF
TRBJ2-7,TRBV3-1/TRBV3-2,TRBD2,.,TGTGCCAGCAGCCAGGTGACTAGCGGGAAAAGCGAGCAGTACTTC,CASSQVTSGKSEQYF
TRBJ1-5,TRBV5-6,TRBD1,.,TGTGCCAGCAGCTCCGGGACAGGGGTGGATCAGCCCCAGCATTTT,CASSSGTGVDQPQHF
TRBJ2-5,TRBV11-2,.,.,TGTGCCAGCAGCGCCGCGGTGTGGGGGACCCAAGAGACCCAGTACTTC,CASSAAVWGTQETQYF
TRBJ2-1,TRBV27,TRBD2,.,TGTGCCAGCAGTCTGGGACTAGCGGACCCCAGGAGGAATGAGCAGTTCTTC,CASSLGLADPRRNEQFF
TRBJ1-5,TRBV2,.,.,TGTGCCAGCAGTGAAGCGAGGGTAAACCAGCCCCAGCATTTT,CASSEARVNQPQHF
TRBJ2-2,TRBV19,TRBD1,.,TGTGCCAGTAGTATATGGGACAGCCAGAACACCGGGGAGCTGTTTTTT,CASSIWDSQNTGELFF
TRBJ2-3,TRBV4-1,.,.,TGCGCCAGCAGCCTGGGACACACGAGAACAGATACGCAGTATTTT,CASSLGHTRTDTQYF
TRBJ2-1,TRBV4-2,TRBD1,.,TGTGCCAGCAGCCGTGACGGGACAGGCTCCTACAATGAGCAGTTCTTC,CASSRDGTGSYNEQFF
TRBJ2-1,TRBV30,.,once,TGTGCCTGGAGTCGGGGCGTACGGGACAAAGGGTTCTTC,CAWSRGVRDKGFF
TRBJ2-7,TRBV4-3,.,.,TGCGCCAGCAGCCAAGATCGGGGGCAGTACGAGCAGTACTTC,CASSQDRGQYEQYF
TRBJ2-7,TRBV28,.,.,TGTGCCAGCAGTCAAGTGTGGCAGGGGATAGCCGAGCAGTACTTC,CASSQVWQGIAEQYF
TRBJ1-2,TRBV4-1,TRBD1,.,TGCGCCAGCAGCCTGACAGGGGACTATGGCTACACCTTC,CASSLTGDYGYTF
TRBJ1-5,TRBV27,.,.,TGTGCCAGCAGTTTATCCCCCCCACCCGATCAGCCCCAGCATTTT,CASSLSPPPDQPQHF
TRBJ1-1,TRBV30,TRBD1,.,TGTGCCTGGAGTCCCCATCGGGCAGGGGGGACTGAAGCTTTCTTT,CAWSPHRAGGTEAFF
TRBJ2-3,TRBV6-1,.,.,TGTGCCAGCAGTGAACATAAGGCAGATACGCAGTATTTT,CASSEHKADTQYF
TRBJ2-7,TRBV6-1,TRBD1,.,TGTGCCAGCAGTGGGCGACAGGGGCAAACCTACGAGCAGTACTTC,CASSGRQGQTYEQYF
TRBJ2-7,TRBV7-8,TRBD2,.,TGTGCCAGCAGCTTAAGTCTAGCGGGATCCTACGAGCAGTACTTC,CASSLSLAGSYEQYF
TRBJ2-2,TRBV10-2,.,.,TGCGCCAGCAGTGAGTCTCGTAACACCGGGGAGCTGTTTTTT,CASSESRNTGELFF
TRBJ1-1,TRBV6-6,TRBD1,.,TGTGCCAGCAGTTACTCGGACAGGGAAGCTTTCTTT,CASSYSDREAFF
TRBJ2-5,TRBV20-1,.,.,TGCAGTGCTAGTCCCCCTGGTAACTGGAATAGGGAGACCCAGTACTTC,CSASPPGNWNRETQYF
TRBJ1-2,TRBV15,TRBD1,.,TGTGCCACCAGCAATCGGGCAGGGGGCTATGGCTACACCTTC,CATSNRAGGYGYTF
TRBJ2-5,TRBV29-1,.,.,TGCAGCGTTGAAAACTACTGGGATGAGACCCAGTACTTC,CSVENYWDETQYF
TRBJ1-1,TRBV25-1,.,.,TGTGCCAGCAGTACCGGGGCAGTTGAAGCTTTCTTT,CASSTGAVEAFF
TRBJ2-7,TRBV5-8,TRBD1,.,TGTGTCAGCAGCTTGGCCCCGGGACAGGATTTCGACGAGCAGTACTTC,CVSSLAPGQDFDEQYF